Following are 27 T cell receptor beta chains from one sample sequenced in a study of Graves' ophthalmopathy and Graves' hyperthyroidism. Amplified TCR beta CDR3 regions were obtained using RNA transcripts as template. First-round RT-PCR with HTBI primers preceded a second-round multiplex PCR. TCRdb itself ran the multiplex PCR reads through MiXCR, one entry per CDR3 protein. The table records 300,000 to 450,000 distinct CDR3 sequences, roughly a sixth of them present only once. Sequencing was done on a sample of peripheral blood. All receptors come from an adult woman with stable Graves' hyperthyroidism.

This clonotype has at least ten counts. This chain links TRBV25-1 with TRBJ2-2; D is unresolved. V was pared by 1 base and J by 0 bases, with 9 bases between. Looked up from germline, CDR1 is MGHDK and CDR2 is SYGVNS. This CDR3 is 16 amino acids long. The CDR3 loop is CASSEWAAANTGELFF. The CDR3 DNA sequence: TGTGCCAGCAGTGAATGGGCGGCAGCGAACACCGGGGAGCTGTTTTTT.

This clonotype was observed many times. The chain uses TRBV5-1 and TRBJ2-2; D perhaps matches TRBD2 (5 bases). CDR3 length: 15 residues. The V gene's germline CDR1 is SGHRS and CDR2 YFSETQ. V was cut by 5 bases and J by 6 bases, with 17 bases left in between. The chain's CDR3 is CASRTNTGEPGELFF. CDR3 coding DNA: TGCGCCAGCAGGACCAACACCGGGGAGCCCGGGGAGCTGTTTTTT. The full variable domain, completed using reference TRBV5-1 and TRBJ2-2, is KAGVTQTPRYLIKTRGQQVTLSCSPISGHRSVSWYQQTPGQGLQFLFEYFSETQRNKGNFPGRFSGRQFSNSRSEMNVSTLELGDSALYLCASRTNTGEPGELFFGEGSRLTVL.

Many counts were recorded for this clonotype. The CDR3 nucleotides are TGTGCCAGCTCACCGTCCGGGGATCAGCCCCAGCATTTT. Its translation is CASSPSGDQPQHF. The chain is built from TRBV18 and TRBJ1-5; D is uncertain. V shed 3 bases and J shed 5 bases, with 8 bases lying between them. Per germline, CDR1 KGHSH and CDR2 LQKENI. This CDR3 region has 13 residues. Full variable domain (remainder filled in from reference TRBV18 and TRBJ1-5): NAGVMQNPRHLVRRRGQEARLRCSPMKGHSHVYWYRQLPEEGLKFMVYLQKENIIDESGMPKERFSAEFPKEGPSILRIQQVVRGDSAAYFCASSPSGDQPQHFGDGTRLSIL.

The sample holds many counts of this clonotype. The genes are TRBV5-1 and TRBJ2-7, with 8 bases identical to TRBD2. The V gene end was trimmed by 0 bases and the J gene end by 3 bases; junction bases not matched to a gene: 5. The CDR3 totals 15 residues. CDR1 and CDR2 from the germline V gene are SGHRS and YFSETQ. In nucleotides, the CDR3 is TGCGCCAGCAGCTTGGGAGCGGGGGTTCTCTACGAGCAGTACTTC. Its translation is CASSLGAGVLYEQYF.

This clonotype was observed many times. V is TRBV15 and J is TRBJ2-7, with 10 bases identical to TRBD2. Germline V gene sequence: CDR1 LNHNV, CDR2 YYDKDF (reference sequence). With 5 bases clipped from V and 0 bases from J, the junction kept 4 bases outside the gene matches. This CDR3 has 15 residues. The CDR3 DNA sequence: TGTGCCACCAGCCCTTCTAGCGGGAGCTCCTACGAGCAGTACTTC. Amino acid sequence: CATSPSSGSSYEQYF.

The CDR3 spells CASSEPGPNQPQHF. Here the CDR3 DNA reads TGTGCCAGCAGTGAGCCGGGGCCTAATCAGCCCCAGCATTTT. The genes are TRBV6-1 and TRBJ1-5; D is possibly TRBD1 (5 bases). CDR1 is MNHNS and CDR2 is SASEGT in the germline V gene. The CDR3 is 14 residues long. Trimming removed 3 bases at V and 4 bases at J, with 10 bases between.

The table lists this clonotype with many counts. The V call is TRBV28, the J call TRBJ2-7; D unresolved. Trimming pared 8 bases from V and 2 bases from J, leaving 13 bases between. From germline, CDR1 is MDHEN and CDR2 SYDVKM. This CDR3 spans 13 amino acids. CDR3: CASLTTYPYEQYF. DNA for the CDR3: TGTGCCAGCCTAACAACATACCCCTACGAGCAGTACTTC.

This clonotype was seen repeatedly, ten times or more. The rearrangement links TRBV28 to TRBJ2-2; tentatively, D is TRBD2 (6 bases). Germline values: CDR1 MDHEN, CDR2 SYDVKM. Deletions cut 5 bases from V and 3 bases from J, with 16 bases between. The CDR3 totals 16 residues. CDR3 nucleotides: TGTGCCAGCAGTCCCGAGGCGGGGAAGTACACCGGGGAGCTGTTTTTT. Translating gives CASSPEAGKYTGELFF.

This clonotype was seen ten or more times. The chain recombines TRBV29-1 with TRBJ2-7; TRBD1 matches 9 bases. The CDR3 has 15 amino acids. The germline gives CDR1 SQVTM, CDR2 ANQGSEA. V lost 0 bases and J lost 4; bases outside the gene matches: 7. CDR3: CSVEEAGTGKYEQYF. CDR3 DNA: TGCAGCGTTGAAGAGGCCGGGACAGGGAAGTACGAGCAGTACTTC.

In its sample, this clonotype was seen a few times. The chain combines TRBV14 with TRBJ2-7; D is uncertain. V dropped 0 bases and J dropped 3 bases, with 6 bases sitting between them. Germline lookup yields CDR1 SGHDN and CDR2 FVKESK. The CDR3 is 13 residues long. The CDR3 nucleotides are TGTGCCAGCAGCCAAGAGAGATACTACGAGCAGTACTTC. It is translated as CASSQERYYEQYF.

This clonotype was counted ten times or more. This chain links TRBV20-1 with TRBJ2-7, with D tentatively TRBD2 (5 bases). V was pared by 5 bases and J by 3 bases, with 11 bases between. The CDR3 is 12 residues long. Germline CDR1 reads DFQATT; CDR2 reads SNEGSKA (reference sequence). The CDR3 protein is CSALIGVYEQYF. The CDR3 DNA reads TGCAGTGCTCTCATCGGGGTCTACGAGCAGTACTTC.

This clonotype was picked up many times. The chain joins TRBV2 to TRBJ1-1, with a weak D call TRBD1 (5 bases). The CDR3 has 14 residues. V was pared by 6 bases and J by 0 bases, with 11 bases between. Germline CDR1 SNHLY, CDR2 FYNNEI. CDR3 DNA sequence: TGTGCCAGCAGCGACAGTCCACTGAACACTGAAGCTTTCTTT. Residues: CASSDSPLNTEAFF.

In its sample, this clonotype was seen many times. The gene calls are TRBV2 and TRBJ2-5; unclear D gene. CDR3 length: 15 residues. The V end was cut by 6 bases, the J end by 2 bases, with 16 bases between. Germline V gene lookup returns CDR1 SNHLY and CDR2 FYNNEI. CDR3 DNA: TGTGCCAGCAGCCTAAGGCGGTCGGGTCAAGAGACCCAGTACTTC. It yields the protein CASSLRRSGQETQYF.

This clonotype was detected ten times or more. DNA of the CDR3: TGTGCCAGCAGGTCGTTTAGCGGGAGTAAGGGGGGCGGGGAGCTGTTTTTT. It yields the protein CASRSFSGSKGGGELFF. V usage is TRBV28 and J usage is TRBJ2-2; TRBD2 aligns across 9 bases. CDR1 is MDHEN and CDR2 is SYDVKM in the germline V gene. CDR3 length: 17 residues. V lost 6 bases to trimming and J lost 7 bases; unmatched junction nucleotides: 15. Filled out from reference TRBV28 and TRBJ2-2, the complete variable domain reads DVKVTQSSRYLVKRTGEKVFLECVQDMDHENMFWYRQDPGLGLRLIYFSYDVKMKEKGDIPEGYSVSREKKERFSLILESASTNQTSMYLCASRSFSGSKGGGELFFGEGSRLTVL.

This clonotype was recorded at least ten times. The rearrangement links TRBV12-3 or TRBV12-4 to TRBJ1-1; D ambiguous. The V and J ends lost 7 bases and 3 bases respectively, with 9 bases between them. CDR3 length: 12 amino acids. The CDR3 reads CASTPFDTEAFF. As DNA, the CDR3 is TGTGCCAGCACCCCTTTCGACACTGAAGCTTTCTTT.

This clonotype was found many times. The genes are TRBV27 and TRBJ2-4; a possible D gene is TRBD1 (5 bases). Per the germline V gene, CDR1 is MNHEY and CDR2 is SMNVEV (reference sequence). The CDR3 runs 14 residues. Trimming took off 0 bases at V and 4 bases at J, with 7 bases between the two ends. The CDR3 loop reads CASSLSTEKNIQYF. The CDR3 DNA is TGTGCCAGCAGTTTATCGACAGAGAAAAACATTCAGTACTTC.

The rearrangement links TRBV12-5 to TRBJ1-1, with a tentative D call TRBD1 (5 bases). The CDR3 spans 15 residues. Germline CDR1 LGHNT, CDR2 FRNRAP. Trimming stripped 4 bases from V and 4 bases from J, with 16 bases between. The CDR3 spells CASGSPGGSGTEAFF. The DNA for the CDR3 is TGTGCTAGTGGTTCACCGGGGGGGTCGGGCACTGAAGCTTTCTTT.

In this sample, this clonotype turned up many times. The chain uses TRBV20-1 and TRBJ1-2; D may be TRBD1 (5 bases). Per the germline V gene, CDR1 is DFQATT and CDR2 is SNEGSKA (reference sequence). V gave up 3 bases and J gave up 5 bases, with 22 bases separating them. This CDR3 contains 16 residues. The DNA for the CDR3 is TGCAGTGCTAGCCCACCCTCGGGGCCGGGGGTTTATGGCTACACCTTC. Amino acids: CSASPPSGPGVYGYTF.

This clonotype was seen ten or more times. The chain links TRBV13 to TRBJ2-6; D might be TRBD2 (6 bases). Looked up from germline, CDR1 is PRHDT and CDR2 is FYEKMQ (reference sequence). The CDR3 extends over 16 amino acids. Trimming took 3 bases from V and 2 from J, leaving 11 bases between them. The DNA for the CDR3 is TGTGCCAGCAGCTTTCGAGGGGAGGCTGGGGCCAACGTCCTGACTTTC. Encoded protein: CASSFRGEAGANVLTF.

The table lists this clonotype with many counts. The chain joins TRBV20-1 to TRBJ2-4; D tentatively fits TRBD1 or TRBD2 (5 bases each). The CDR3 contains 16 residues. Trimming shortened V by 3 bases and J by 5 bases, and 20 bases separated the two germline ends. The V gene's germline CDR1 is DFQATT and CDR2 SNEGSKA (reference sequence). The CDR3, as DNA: TGCAGTGCTAGCTTAGTTCATCGGGGCCGAGAAAACATTCAGTACTTC. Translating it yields CSASLVHRGRENIQYF.

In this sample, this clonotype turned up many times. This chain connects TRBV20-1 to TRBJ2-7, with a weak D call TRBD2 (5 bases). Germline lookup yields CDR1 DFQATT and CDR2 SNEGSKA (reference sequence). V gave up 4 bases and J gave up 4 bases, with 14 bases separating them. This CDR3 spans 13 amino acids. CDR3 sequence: CSATREDGYEQYF. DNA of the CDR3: TGCAGTGCTACCCGGGAAGATGGGTACGAGCAGTACTTC.

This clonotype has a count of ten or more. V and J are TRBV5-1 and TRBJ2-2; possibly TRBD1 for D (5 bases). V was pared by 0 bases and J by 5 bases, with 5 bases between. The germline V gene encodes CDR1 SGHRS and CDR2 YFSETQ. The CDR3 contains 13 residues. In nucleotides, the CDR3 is TGCGCCAGCAGCTTGGAGGGGACCGGGGAGCTGTTTTTT. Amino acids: CASSLEGTGELFF.

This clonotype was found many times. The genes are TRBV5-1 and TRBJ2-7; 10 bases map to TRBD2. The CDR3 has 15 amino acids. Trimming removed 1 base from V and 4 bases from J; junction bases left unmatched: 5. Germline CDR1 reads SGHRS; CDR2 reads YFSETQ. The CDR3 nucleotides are TGCGCCAGCAGCTTGAGCGGGAGGGCCGTTTACGAGCAGTACTTC. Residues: CASSLSGRAVYEQYF.

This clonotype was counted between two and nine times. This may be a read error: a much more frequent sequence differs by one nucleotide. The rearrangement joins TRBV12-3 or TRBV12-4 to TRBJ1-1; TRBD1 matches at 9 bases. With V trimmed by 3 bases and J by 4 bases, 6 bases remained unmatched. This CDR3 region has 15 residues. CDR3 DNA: TGTGCCAGCAGTTTCAACAGGGGGCGGATCACTGAAGCTTTCTTT. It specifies CASSFNRGRITEAFF.

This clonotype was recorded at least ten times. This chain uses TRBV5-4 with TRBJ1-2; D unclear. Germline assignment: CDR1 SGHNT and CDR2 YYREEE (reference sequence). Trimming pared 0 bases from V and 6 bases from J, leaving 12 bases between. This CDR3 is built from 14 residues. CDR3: CASSLEPLQNGYTF. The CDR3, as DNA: TGTGCCAGCAGCTTGGAACCGCTCCAAAATGGCTACACCTTC. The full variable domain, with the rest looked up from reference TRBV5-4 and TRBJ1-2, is ETGVTQSPTHLIKTRGQQVTLRCSSQSGHNTVSWYQQALGQGPQFIFQYYREEENGRGNFPPRFSGLQFPNYSSELNVNALELDDSALYLCASSLEPLQNGYTFGSGTRLTVV.

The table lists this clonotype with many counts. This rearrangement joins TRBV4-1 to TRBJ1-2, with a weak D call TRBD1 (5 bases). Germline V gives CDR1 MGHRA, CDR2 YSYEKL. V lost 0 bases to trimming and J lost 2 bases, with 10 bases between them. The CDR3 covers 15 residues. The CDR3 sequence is CASSQDGGGNYGYTF. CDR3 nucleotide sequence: TGCGCCAGCAGCCAAGACGGTGGGGGAAACTATGGCTACACCTTC.

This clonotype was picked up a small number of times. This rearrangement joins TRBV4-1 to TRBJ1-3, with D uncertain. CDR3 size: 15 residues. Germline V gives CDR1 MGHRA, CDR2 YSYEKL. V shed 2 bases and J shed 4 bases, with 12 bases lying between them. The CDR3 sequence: CASSQLFGTGNTIYF. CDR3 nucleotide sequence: TGCGCCAGCAGCCAATTGTTCGGAACGGGAAACACCATATATTTT.